These T cell receptor beta chains were read from a single sample in a study of control samples from healthy donors and cancer patients. Some clones are missing from TCRdb's copy, which holds only in-frame ones; the method was immunoSEQ multiplex PCR. This table has 130,000 to 150,000 clones, under 95% appearing once. What was sequenced was blood. The receptors were gathered from a man younger than 30 in good health. CDR3s include the opening cysteine and the closing phenylalanine or tryptophan. The order of the fields is J gene, CDR3 length, clone size, V gene, D gene, CDR3 protein, CDR3 DNA. D genes are given only for firm matches. Size is stated for part of the rows, as once, few or many counts, or as a class when the clone is expanded.

TRBJ1-2,15,NA,TRBV27,NA,CASSLSWQRNYGYTF,TGTGCCAGCAGTTTATCTTGGCAGCGAAACTATGGCTACACCTTC
TRBJ2-7,14,NA,TRBV13,NA,CASSLGVYGYEQYF,TGTGCCAGCAGCTTAGGCGTCTACGGCTACGAGCAGTACTTC
TRBJ2-7,14,NA,TRBV10-3,TRBD2,CAIRGGEVAHEQYF,TGTGCCATCAGGGGGGGGGAAGTCGCCCACGAGCAGTACTTC
TRBJ1-1,14,NA,TRBV21-1,NA,CASSKGYGNTEAFF,TGTGCCAGCAGCAAAGGTTACGGGAACACTGAAGCTTTCTTT
TRBJ1-2,15,once,TRBV3-1/TRBV3-2,NA,CASSQDKASNYGYTF,TGTGCCAGCAGCCAAGATAAGGCCTCTAACTATGGCTACACCTTC
TRBJ1-2,13,NA,TRBV28,NA,CASSFRGSRGYTF,TGTGCCAGCAGTTTTCGGGGCAGTCGGGGCTACACCTTC
TRBJ2-7,16,NA,TRBV5-1,TRBD2,CASSPWTSGRMGEQYF,TGCGCCAGCAGCCCTTGGACTAGCGGGAGGATGGGTGAGCAGTACTTC
TRBJ1-3,18,NA,TRBV18,NA,CASSPKGLGAASGNTIYF,TGTGCCAGCTCACCAAAGGGATTAGGTGCTGCCTCTGGAAACACCATATATTTT
TRBJ2-7,14,once,TRBV19,TRBD1,CASSHGTGSYEQYF,TGTGCCAGTAGTCACGGGACAGGGTCCTACGAGCAGTACTTC
TRBJ2-1,15,NA,TRBV11-3,TRBD2,CASSSRTSGDNEQFF,TGTGCCAGCAGCTCAAGGACTAGCGGGGATAATGAGCAGTTCTTC
TRBJ1-5,14,NA,TRBV4-1,NA,CASSQVGSRQPQHF,TGCGCCAGCAGCCAAGTGGGTTCTCGTCAGCCCCAGCATTTT
TRBJ1-5,15,NA,TRBV7-9,NA,CASSNWDGSNQPQHF,TGTGCCAGCAGCAACTGGGACGGCAGCAATCAGCCCCAGCATTTT
TRBJ2-7,13,NA,TRBV30,NA,CAWSVGGSYEQYF,TGTGCCTGGAGTGTAGGGGGTTCCTACGAGCAGTACTTC
TRBJ2-4,14,NA,TRBV7-8,TRBD2,CASSFSGGKNIQYF,TGTGCCAGCAGCTTCTCGGGGGGCAAAAACATTCAGTACTTC
TRBJ2-3,14,NA,TRBV20-1,TRBD2,CSASSLAGADTQYF,TGCAGTGCTAGTTCTCTAGCGGGGGCAGATACGCAGTATTTT
TRBJ2-2,19,NA,TRBV10-3,NA,CAISESPARGLTNTGELFF,TGTGCCATCAGTGAGTCCCCGGCCCGCGGACTAACTAACACCGGGGAGCTGTTTTTT
TRBJ1-5,14,NA,TRBV7-8,NA,CASSLSYSNQPQHF,TGTGCCAGCAGCTTAAGCTATAGCAATCAGCCCCAGCATTTT
TRBJ2-1,16,once,TRBV7-9,TRBD2,CASSAGTSGGGHEQFF,TGTGCCAGCAGCGCCGGGACTAGCGGGGGCGGACATGAGCAGTTCTTC
TRBJ1-4,14,NA,TRBV29-1,NA,CSAGGTGFYEKLFF,TGCAGCGCCGGAGGTACGGGCTTTTATGAAAAACTGTTTTTT
TRBJ2-1,19,NA,TRBV24-1,NA,CATSDLLGHELDGNNEQFF,TGTGCCACCAGTGATTTGCTTGGACACGAGTTGGATGGGAACAATGAGCAGTTCTTC
TRBJ2-3,15,NA,TRBV4-3,NA,CASSQRALSTDTQYF,TGCGCCAGCAGCCAAAGAGCCTTGAGCACAGATACGCAGTATTTT
TRBJ2-1,16,NA,TRBV7-2,TRBD2,CASRTRTSGEAAEQFF,TGTGCCAGCAGAACGAGGACTAGCGGGGAGGCTGCTGAGCAGTTCTTC
TRBJ1-4,14,NA,TRBV30,NA,CAWSVGREDEKLFF,TGTGCCTGGAGTGTTGGGAGGGAGGATGAAAAACTGTTTTTT
TRBJ1-1,15,NA,TRBV27,TRBD1,CASRYRQGLNTEAFF,TGTGCCAGCAGGTACCGACAGGGGCTGAACACTGAAGCTTTCTTT
TRBJ2-7,16,NA,TRBV28,NA,CASSLFKAGDIREQYF,TGTGCCAGCAGTCTGTTCAAGGCAGGGGATATTAGGGAGCAGTACTTC
TRBJ2-3,16,NA,TRBV5-1,TRBD2,CASSLFGTSGTDTQYF,TGCGCCAGCAGCTTGTTCGGGACTAGCGGCACAGATACGCAGTATTTT
TRBJ2-1,16,NA,TRBV7-7,TRBD2,CASSPSGGSSYNEQFF,TGTGCTAGCAGCCCTAGCGGGGGGAGCTCCTACAATGAGCAGTTCTTC
TRBJ2-7,13,NA,TRBV5-4,TRBD2,CASSFLAGYEQYF,TGTGCCAGCAGCTTCCTAGCGGGCTACGAGCAGTACTTC
TRBJ2-7,14,NA,TRBV19,NA,CASSSRVTRSEQYF,TGTGCCAGTAGTAGCAGGGTAACGAGGAGTGAGCAGTACTTC